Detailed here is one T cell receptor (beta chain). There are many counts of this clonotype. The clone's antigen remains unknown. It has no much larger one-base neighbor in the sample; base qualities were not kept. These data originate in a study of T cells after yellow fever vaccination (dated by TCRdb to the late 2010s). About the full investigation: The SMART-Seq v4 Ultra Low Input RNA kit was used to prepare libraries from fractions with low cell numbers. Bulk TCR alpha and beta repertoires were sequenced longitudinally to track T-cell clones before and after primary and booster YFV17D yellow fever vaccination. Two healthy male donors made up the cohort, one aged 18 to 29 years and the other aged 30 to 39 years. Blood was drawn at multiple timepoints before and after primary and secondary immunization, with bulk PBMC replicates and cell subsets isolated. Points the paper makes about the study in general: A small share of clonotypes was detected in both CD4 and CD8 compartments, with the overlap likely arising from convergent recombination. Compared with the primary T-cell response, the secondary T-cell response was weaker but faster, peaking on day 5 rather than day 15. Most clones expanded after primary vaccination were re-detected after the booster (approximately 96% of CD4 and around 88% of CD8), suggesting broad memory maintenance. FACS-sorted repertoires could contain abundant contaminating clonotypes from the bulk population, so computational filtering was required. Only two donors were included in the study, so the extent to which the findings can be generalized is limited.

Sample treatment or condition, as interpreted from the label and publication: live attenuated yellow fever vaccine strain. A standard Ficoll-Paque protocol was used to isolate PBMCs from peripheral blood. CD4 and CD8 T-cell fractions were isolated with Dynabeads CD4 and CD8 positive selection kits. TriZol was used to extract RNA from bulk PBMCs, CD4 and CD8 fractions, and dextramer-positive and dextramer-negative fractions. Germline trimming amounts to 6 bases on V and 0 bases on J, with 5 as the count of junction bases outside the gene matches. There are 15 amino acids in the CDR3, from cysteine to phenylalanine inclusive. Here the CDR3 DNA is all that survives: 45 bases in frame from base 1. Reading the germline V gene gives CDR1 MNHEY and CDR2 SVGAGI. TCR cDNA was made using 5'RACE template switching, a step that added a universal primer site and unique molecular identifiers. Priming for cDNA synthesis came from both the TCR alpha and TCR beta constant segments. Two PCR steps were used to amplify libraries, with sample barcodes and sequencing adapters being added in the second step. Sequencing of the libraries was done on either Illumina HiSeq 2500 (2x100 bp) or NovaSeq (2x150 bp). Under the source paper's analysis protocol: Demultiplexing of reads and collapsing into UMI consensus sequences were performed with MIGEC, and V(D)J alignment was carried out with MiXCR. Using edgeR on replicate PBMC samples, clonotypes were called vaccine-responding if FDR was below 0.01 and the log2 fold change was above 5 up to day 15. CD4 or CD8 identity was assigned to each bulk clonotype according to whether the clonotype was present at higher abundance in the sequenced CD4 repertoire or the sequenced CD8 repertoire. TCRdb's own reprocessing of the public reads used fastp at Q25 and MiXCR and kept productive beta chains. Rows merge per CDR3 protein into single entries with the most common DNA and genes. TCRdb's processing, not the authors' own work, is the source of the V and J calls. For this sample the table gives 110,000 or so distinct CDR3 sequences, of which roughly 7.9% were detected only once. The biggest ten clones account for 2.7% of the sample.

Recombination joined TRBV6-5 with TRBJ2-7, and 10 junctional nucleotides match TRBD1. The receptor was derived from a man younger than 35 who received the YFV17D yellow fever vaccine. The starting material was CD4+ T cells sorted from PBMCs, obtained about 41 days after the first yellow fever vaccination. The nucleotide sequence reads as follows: TGTGCCAGCAGCCAGGACAGGGGGAGCTCCTACGAGCAGTACTTC. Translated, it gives CASSQDRGSSYEQYF.